Following are 30 T cell receptor beta chains from one sample sequenced in a study of identical twins. TCRdb reprocessed the 5' RACE reads via MiXCR and lists one record per CDR3 protein. The sample has around 340,000 distinct CDR3 sequences, around 9.7% seen once; the top ten hold under 9.5%. The sequenced sample was naive T cells sorted from blood. Receptors were obtained from a woman aged 45-59 years in good health.

This sequence joins TRBV7-8 and TRBJ2-7; D may be TRBD2 (6 bases). The CDR3 has 16 residues. Trimming stripped 0 bases from V and 3 bases from J, with 15 bases between. Germline V gene lookup returns CDR1 SGHVS and CDR2 FQNEAQ. The CDR3 protein is CASSLALGLLYYEQYF. The CDR3 bases are TGTGCCAGCAGCTTAGCGCTCGGACTACTTTACTACGAGCAGTACTTC.

V usage is TRBV6-1 and J usage is TRBJ2-5, with 9 bases identical to TRBD2. The CDR3 runs 15 residues. J was trimmed by 5 bases and V by 6 bases; bases with no gene match: 10. Germline V lookup: CDR1 MNHNS, CDR2 SASEGT. This CDR3 is CASSLAGAKGETQYF. The CDR3 DNA reads TGTGCCAGCAGCTTAGCGGGAGCCAAAGGGGAGACCCAGTACTTC.

This chain links TRBV7-8 with TRBJ2-2, with unresolved D. Trimming cost V 7 bases and J 4 bases, with 19 bases left between them. CDR3 size: 16 residues. Per the germline V gene, CDR1 is SGHVS and CDR2 is FQNEAQ. CDR3: CASIPVRRRSTGELFF. DNA for the CDR3: TGTGCCAGCATCCCCGTCAGGAGACGTAGCACCGGGGAGCTGTTTTTT.

This clonotype has just a few counts. V gene TRBV11-3 combines with J gene TRBJ2-3; D is unresolved. CDR3 length: 15 amino acids. Trimming pared 4 bases from V and 4 bases from J, leaving 15 bases between. Germline CDR1 is SGHNT and CDR2 is YENEEA. The CDR3 nucleotides read TGTGCCAGCAGCTCTAGGACGGAGTCCCCAGATACGCAGTATTTT. Its protein product is CASSSRTESPDTQYF.

This clonotype was observed a few times. J is TRBJ1-4 and V is TRBV6-1; D uncertain. V was cut by 1 base and J by 4 bases, with 7 bases left in between. CDR1 and CDR2 from the germline V gene are MNHNS and SASEGT. CDR3 length: 14 amino acids. The CDR3 reads CASSEGTYNEKLFF. The CDR3 DNA reads as TGTGCCAGCAGTGAAGGGACCTATAATGAAAAACTGTTTTTT.

In its sample, this clonotype was seen many times. V is TRBV20-1 and J is TRBJ2-1; 9 positions match TRBD2. Germline values: CDR1 DFQATT, CDR2 SNEGSKA (reference sequence). The CDR3 spans 16 residues. The junction had 6 bases not matched to a gene; V was cut back by 3 bases and J by 0 bases. The CDR3 spells CSASPSGIFSYNEQFF. CDR3 DNA sequence: TGCAGTGCTAGTCCTAGCGGGATCTTCTCCTACAATGAGCAGTTCTTC.

This clonotype was seen a handful of times. V is TRBV6-1 and J is TRBJ2-1; 14 nucleotides match TRBD2. The CDR3 extends over 16 amino acids. Germline V gene sequence: CDR1 MNHNS, CDR2 SASEGT. V trimming: 0 bases; J trimming: 8 bases; junction bases outside the gene matches: 3. CDR3 nucleotides: TGTGCCAGCAGTGAAGCGACTAGCGGGAGGGTAGATGAGCAGTTCTTC. Translating gives CASSEATSGRVDEQFF.

Notes on this clonotype: It may be a read error: a sequence one base away is much more abundant. The chain links TRBV20-1 to TRBJ1-4; unclear D gene. Trimming removed 4 bases from V and 0 bases from J, with 12 bases in between. This CDR3 is 15 amino acids long. Germline V gene sequence: CDR1 DFQATT, CDR2 SNEGSKA (reference sequence). The CDR3 loop is CSAMQVAATNEKLFF. In DNA form, the CDR3 reads TGCAGTGCTATGCAGGTGGCCGCAACTAATGAAAAACTGTTTTTT.

This chain's CDR3 is CAGWEGNEQFF. In DNA form, the CDR3 reads TGTGCCGGGTGGGAGGGTAATGAGCAGTTCTTC. The chain combines TRBV30 with TRBJ2-1; TRBD2 agrees at 7 bases. Trimming at V came to 8 bases and at J to 7 bases, leaving 5 bases not matched to a gene. Germline lookup yields CDR1 GTSNPN and CDR2 SVGIG (reference sequence). The CDR3 is 11 residues long.

The table lists this clonotype with many counts. The gene calls are TRBV20-1 and TRBJ1-2; the D gene is possibly TRBD1 (5 bases). The CDR3 contains 18 residues. Looked up from germline, CDR1 is DFQATT and CDR2 is SNEGSKA (reference sequence). Trimming pared 0 bases from V and 1 base from J, leaving 21 bases between. CDR3 nucleotides: TGCAGTGCTAGAGACCAGATAAGGGCAGGGACCCTTAACTATGGCTACACCTTC. Amino acids: CSARDQIRAGTLNYGYTF.

The gene calls are TRBV10-3 and TRBJ2-3; D may match TRBD1 or TRBD2 (7 bases each). CDR3 size: 16 residues. V dropped 2 bases and J dropped 6 bases, with 18 bases sitting between them. Germline V lookup: CDR1 ENHRY, CDR2 SYGVKD. CDR3 in amino acids: CAISEAAGGDVDTQYF. The CDR3 bases are TGTGCCATCAGTGAGGCGGCAGGGGGGGACGTCGATACGCAGTATTTT.

This chain uses TRBV4-1 with TRBJ2-6; D gene ambiguous. The CDR3 totals 19 residues. Germline V gives CDR1 MGHRA, CDR2 YSYEKL. The V and J ends lost 2 bases and 2 bases respectively, with 19 bases between them. Here the CDR3 reads CASSQRTQEQVAGANVLTF. The DNA of the CDR3 is TGCGCCAGCAGCCAAAGGACCCAGGAGCAGGTGGCTGGGGCCAACGTCCTGACTTTC.

The V call is TRBV25-1, the J call TRBJ2-7; D unresolved. The V and J ends lost 2 bases and 6 bases respectively, with 5 bases between them. The germline V gene encodes CDR1 MGHDK and CDR2 SYGVNS. The CDR3 runs 11 residues. Here the CDR3 DNA reads TGTGCCAGCAGTGAAGGGGTCGAGCAGTACTTC. Its translation is CASSEGVEQYF.

This clonotype has at least ten counts. This sequence joins TRBV20-1 and TRBJ2-1; 9 bases agree with TRBD1. V dropped 7 bases and J dropped 8; count of bases not matched to a gene: 6. The CDR3 runs 12 residues. The germline gives CDR1 DFQATT, CDR2 SNEGSKA (reference sequence). The CDR3 spells CSVDRGKDEQFF. Here the CDR3 DNA reads TGCAGTGTAGACAGGGGGAAAGATGAGCAGTTCTTC.

This clonotype came up a few times. J is TRBJ1-1 and V is TRBV7-2; maybe TRBD1 (6 bases). This CDR3 is built from 13 residues. V was clipped by 1 base and J by 10 bases, with 13 bases between them. Germline CDR1 is SGHTA and CDR2 is FQGNSA. CDR3 protein: CASSLVLGGGAFF. In nucleotides, the CDR3 is TGTGCCAGCAGCTTAGTGTTAGGAGGGGGAGCTTTCTTT.

This clonotype showed up just a few times. V usage is TRBV11-2 and J usage is TRBJ2-7, with a weak D call TRBD1 (7 bases). Looked up from germline, CDR1 is SGHAT and CDR2 is FQNNGV. The CDR3 is 13 residues long. The V gene lost 5 bases and the J gene lost 4 bases, with 12 bases spanning the gap. For the CDR3, the DNA is TGTGCCAGCAGCGGCGGGACAGAATACGAGCAGTACGTC. It is translated as CASSGGTEYEQYV.

There are a few counts of this clonotype. The gene calls are TRBV5-1 and TRBJ1-2; D remains ambiguous. CDR1 is SGHRS and CDR2 is YFSETQ in the germline V gene. The CDR3 extends over 13 amino acids. Trimming stripped 0 bases from V and 6 bases from J, with 9 bases between. The CDR3 bases are TGCGCCAGCAGCTTGGCCACACGAGATGGCTACACCTTC. Residues: CASSLATRDGYTF.

This clonotype was found many times. The V and J genes are TRBV29-1 and TRBJ2-1; tentatively, D is TRBD2 (6 bases). The CDR3 loop spans 15 amino acids. CDR1 SQVTM and CDR2 ANQGSEA come from the germline V gene. V lost 5 bases and J 7 bases, leaving 21 bases between the germline ends. In DNA form, the CDR3 reads TGCAGCGTTTCGCGTCGGCTAGCGTTACCTAATGAGCAGTTCTTC. It specifies CSVSRRLALPNEQFF.

A few counts support this clonotype. The chain carries TRBV20-1 and TRBJ2-7, with D maybe TRBD2 (7 bases). V lost 5 bases and J lost 4, with 18 bases in between. This CDR3 has 14 amino acids. The germline V gene has CDR1 DFQATT and CDR2 SNEGSKA (reference sequence). For the CDR3, the DNA is TGCAGTGCTTCCCGGGGGGCCGGGGCTTACGAGCAGTACTTC. Translated, it gives CSASRGAGAYEQYF.

This clonotype was counted a few times. The rearrangement links TRBV5-1 to TRBJ2-7; perhaps D is TRBD1 or TRBD2 (6 bases each). The CDR3 length is 13 residues. Per germline, CDR1 SGHRS and CDR2 YFSETQ. V lost 5 bases and J 3 bases, leaving 12 bases between the germline ends. CDR3 sequence: CASSVGGGYEQYF. CDR3 nucleotide sequence: TGCGCCAGCAGTGTTGGAGGGGGCTACGAGCAGTACTTC.

In this sample, this clonotype turned up a few times. The genes are TRBV12-3 or TRBV12-4 and TRBJ2-4; D not resolved. V lost 1 base to trimming and J lost 0 bases, with 10 bases between them. The CDR3 extends over 16 amino acids. CDR3 in amino acids: CASSLGALLAKNIQYF. CDR3 in DNA: TGTGCCAGCAGTTTAGGGGCTTTACTAGCCAAAAACATTCAGTACTTC.

This clonotype came up a few times. The chain has TRBV5-1 and TRBJ2-3; maybe TRBD2 (6 bases). Trimming pared 4 bases from V and 3 bases from J, leaving 18 bases between. The CDR3 is 16 residues long. Germline V lookup: CDR1 SGHRS, CDR2 YFSETQ. This CDR3 reads CASSLPGGVETDTQYF. DNA for the CDR3: TGCGCCAGCAGCCTCCCCGGGGGAGTCGAGACAGATACGCAGTATTTT.

Remarks on this clonotype: A much larger clone differs from this one at a single base, so this may be a read error. J is TRBJ2-1 and V is TRBV10-3, with 9 bases matching TRBD1. The CDR3 totals 14 residues. The germline CDR1 and CDR2 sequences are ENHRY and SYGVKD. CDR3 in DNA: TGTGCCATCAGTGGAGGGACAGGGTCCAATGATCAGTTCTTC. Translated, it gives CAISGGTGSNDQFF.

At least ten counts were recorded for this clonotype. This chain links TRBV27 with TRBJ1-5; 8 bases are a match to TRBD1. The V gene's germline CDR1 is MNHEY and CDR2 SMNVEV (reference sequence). V shed 5 bases and J 3 bases; nucleotides not matched to a gene: 9. This CDR3 has 16 residues. The DNA of the CDR3 is TGTGCCAGCAGTCCAAGGACAGGGAGGTCCAATCAGCCCCAGCATTTT. It codes for CASSPRTGRSNQPQHF.

The table lists this clonotype with a few counts. The V gene is TRBV14, the J gene TRBJ2-1; 10 bases map to TRBD2. CDR1 and CDR2 from the germline V gene are SGHDN and FVKESK. The CDR3 consists of 15 residues. V shed 3 bases and J 7 bases; nucleotides not matched to a gene: 6. The DNA for the CDR3 is TGTGCCAGCAGCCACAGCGGGAGGGTCTGGAATGAGCAGTTCTTC. The encoded protein is CASSHSGRVWNEQFF. The entire variable domain, with the rest obtained from reference TRBV14 and TRBJ2-1, is as follows: EAGVTQFPSHSVIEKGQTVTLRCDPISGHDNLYWYRRVMGKEIKFLLHFVKESKQDESGMPNNRFLAERTGGTYSTLKVQPAELEDSGVYFCASSHSGRVWNEQFFGPGTRLTVL.

This clonotype occurred a few times. This chain joins TRBV2 and TRBJ2-7; D gene unclear. CDR1 and CDR2 from the germline V gene are SNHLY and FYNNEI. The CDR3 runs 12 residues. The V gene lost 2 bases and the J gene lost 5 bases, with 7 bases spanning the gap. The CDR3 region has the DNA TGTGCCAGCAGTGAAACCCGGGACGAGCAGTACGTC. Translation: CASSETRDEQYV.

In its sample, this clonotype was seen many times. The V gene is TRBV10-2, the J gene TRBJ2-1; TRBD2 matches at 7 bases. Germline loops: CDR1 WSHSY, CDR2 SAAADI. The V segment lost 4 bases and the J segment 9 bases; nucleotides outside the gene matches: 6. CDR3 length equals 13 residues. The CDR3 nucleotides read TGCGCCAGCAGTGTAGCTAGCGGTATTGAGCAGTTCTTC. Encoded protein: CASSVASGIEQFF.

The chain couples TRBV10-3 to TRBJ2-7, with D unclear. The CDR3 is 16 residues long. Trimming removed 0 bases at V and 6 bases at J, with 18 bases between. Germline loops: CDR1 ENHRY, CDR2 SYGVKD. Here the CDR3 reads CAISESICSQRPEQYV. For the CDR3, the DNA is TGTGCCATCAGTGAGTCGATTTGTAGTCAACGACCCGAGCAGTACGTC.

This sequence joins TRBV4-2 and TRBJ2-6; the D gene is possibly TRBD1 (6 bases). CDR3 length: 18 amino acids. V lost 0 bases to trimming and J lost 0 bases, with 12 bases between them. Germline-derived CDR1 and CDR2 are LGHNA and YNFKEQ. CDR3 residues: CASSQDGRGISGANVLTF. The CDR3 DNA follows: TGTGCCAGCAGCCAAGATGGTAGGGGGATCTCTGGGGCCAACGTCCTGACTTTC.

The CDR3 sequence: CASSAIRDRAYNEQFF. The CDR3 region has the DNA TGTGCCAGCAGTGCAATCCGGGACAGGGCGTACAATGAGCAGTTCTTC. The rearrangement uses TRBV27 and TRBJ2-1; the match to TRBD1 covers 9 bases. Trimming took 5 bases from V and 4 from J; bases not matched to a gene: 9. Per germline, CDR1 MNHEY and CDR2 SMNVEV (reference sequence). This CDR3 has 16 residues.